This is a list of T cell receptor beta chains from one sample in a study of cytotoxic CD8 clonotypes in ibrutinib-treated CLL. TCRdb's copy holds only in-frame clones and misses some; the assay was immunoSEQ multiplex PCR. Of over 150,000 clones listed, approximately 80% are singletons. This specimen was PBMCs, taken after 12 months of ibrutinib treatment. Receptors were obtained from a human donor with chronic lymphocytic leukemia. Each CDR3 is given with its conserved first and last residue. Each record gives: CDR3 DNA, CDR3 protein, D gene, V gene, clone size, J gene. D genes are given only for firm matches. Clone size, where shown, is once, few, many, or a class for clones that have expanded.

TGTGCCAGCACCAAATCGACGAACACCGGGGAGCTGTTTTTT | CASTKSTNTGELFF | - | TRBV6-4 | - | TRBJ2-2
TGTGCCAGCAGTTTCTTCGGTGGCATTCAGTACTTC | CASSFFGGIQYF | - | TRBV28 | - | TRBJ2-4
TGTGCCAGCAGCTTAGGCAACTATGGCTACACCTTC | CASSLGNYGYTF | - | TRBV7-2 | - | TRBJ1-2
TGTGCCAACGGGCCCAGGTCATCCAGCACAGATACGCAGTATTTT | CANGPRSSSTDTQYF | - | TRBV6-1 | - | TRBJ2-3
TGCGCCAGCAGCCGGGACTTCCCGCCGGTCACCGGGGAGCTGTTTTTT | CASSRDFPPVTGELFF | - | TRBV4-3 | - | TRBJ2-2
TGTGCCAGCAGCCAAGATTATGCCAGCGGGGGACTCACCGGGGAGCTGTTTTTT | CASSQDYASGGLTGELFF | TRBD2 | TRBV4-2 | - | TRBJ2-2
TGTGCCAGCTCACCATCTAGCCCCGAGGGGGCAGATACGCAGTATTTT | CASSPSSPEGADTQYF | - | TRBV18 | - | TRBJ2-3
TGTGCCAGCAGTTTGGGGGGAGGCGTGAACACTGAAGCTTTCTTT | CASSLGGGVNTEAFF | - | TRBV27 | once | TRBJ1-1
TGTGCCAGCAGCGTAGGGCAGGTGCTAGCCGGGGAGCTGTTTTTT | CASSVGQVLAGELFF | - | TRBV9 | - | TRBJ2-2
TGTGCCAGCAGTGACGGAGGGACGGGGGATGAAAAACTGTTTTTT | CASSDGGTGDEKLFF | - | TRBV25-1 | - | TRBJ1-4
TGTGCCTGGGGACAGGGAAATGAAAAACTGTTTTTT | CAWGQGNEKLFF | TRBD1 | TRBV30 | - | TRBJ1-4
TGCGCCAGCAGCTTGGCCGGCGGGAGGACAGGTACGCAGTATTTT | CASSLAGGRTGTQYF | - | TRBV5-1 | - | TRBJ2-3
TGCGCCAGCAGCCACTCGACAGGTCTATCAGGGTATGGCTACACCTTC | CASSHSTGLSGYGYTF | - | TRBV5-5 | - | TRBJ1-2
TGTGCCACCAGCAGAGGTGGGTCGGGCCCCTGGTACCAAGAGACCCAGTACTTC | CATSRGGSGPWYQETQYF | - | TRBV15 | - | TRBJ2-5
TGTGCCAGCATTCTTCTAGGCGGGGCAGGGAACACTGAAGCTTTCTTT | CASILLGGAGNTEAFF | - | TRBV2 | - | TRBJ1-1
TGTGCCAGCAGCGTTTTGACATCTGGAAACACCATATATTTT | CASSVLTSGNTIYF | - | TRBV9 | few | TRBJ1-3
TGTGCCAGCAGCCCTTGGACAGGAGGGAACACTGAAGCTTTCTTT | CASSPWTGGNTEAFF | TRBD1 | TRBV5-5 | - | TRBJ1-1
TGTGCCAGCAGTTTAGGCTCCAGGGGGGGAGAGCAGTACTTC | CASSLGSRGGEQYF | - | TRBV28 | - | TRBJ2-7
TGTGCCAGTAGTATAGGCGACCGCTCCTACGAGCAGTACTTC | CASSIGDRSYEQYF | - | TRBV19 | - | TRBJ2-7
TGCAGCGTTGAGCTGCCAGGGGATGGCTACACCTTC | CSVELPGDGYTF | - | TRBV29-1 | - | TRBJ1-2
TGTGCCAGCTTAGCGGGACAAGAGACCCAGTACTTC | CASLAGQETQYF | TRBD2 | TRBV28 | - | TRBJ2-5
TGCGCCAGCAGACAACTTCAGAACACCGGGGAGCTGTTTTTT | CASRQLQNTGELFF | - | TRBV5-1 | - | TRBJ2-2
TGCGCCAGCAGCCAAGGGGGGGAGCAGCCCCAGCATTTT | CASSQGGEQPQHF | - | TRBV4-1 | - | TRBJ1-5